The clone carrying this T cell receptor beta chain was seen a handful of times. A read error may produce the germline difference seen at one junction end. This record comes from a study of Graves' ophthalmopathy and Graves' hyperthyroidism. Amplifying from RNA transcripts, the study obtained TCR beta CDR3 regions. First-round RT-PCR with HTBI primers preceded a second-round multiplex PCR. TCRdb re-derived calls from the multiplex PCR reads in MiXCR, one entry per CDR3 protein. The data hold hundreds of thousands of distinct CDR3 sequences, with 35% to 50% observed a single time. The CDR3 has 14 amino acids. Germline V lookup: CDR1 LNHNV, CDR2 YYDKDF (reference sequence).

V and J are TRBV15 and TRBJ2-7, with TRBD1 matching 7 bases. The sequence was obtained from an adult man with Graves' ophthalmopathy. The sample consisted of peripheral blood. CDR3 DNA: TGTGCCCCCAGGGCGAGACAGGGTCTACACGAGCAGTACTTC. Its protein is CAPRARQGLHEQYF.